This T cell receptor (beta chain) is from a study of cytomegalovirus exposure and HLA in healthy donors (dated by TCRdb to the late 2010s). About the full investigation: An earlier analysis of several hundred of the donors reported approximately 280 Gb of sequence data and some 110 million unique TCR beta sequences obtained from about 170 million T cells. Roughly 310 gigabases of sequencing data and some 85 million unique TCR sequences were included in an early release covering over 600 HLA-typed donors. Class I and class II HLA loci were covered by the typing at four-digit resolution. In the later analysis, no new phenotypic data were used to find candidate immune exposures; instead, reliance was placed on TCR beta sequences and their occurrence across donors. To study patterns of TCR occurrence, a later analysis re-analyzed previously published TCR beta repertoires from 650 to 750 donors and added high-resolution HLA genotyping. An earlier analysis of 587 of the donors used high-throughput TCR beta sequencing to judge whether each TCR beta V gene segment behaved as functional or pseudogenic. Along with the approximately 700-subject first cohort, a separate validation cohort of around 120 different subjects was used. Donor age, sex, ethnicity and CMV serostatus were compiled alongside the repertoire data. To predict cytomegalovirus infection status, the study brought together high-throughput TCR immunosequencing, statistical association of individual TCRs with disease status, and machine learning. A later genetic analysis used genome-wide SNP genotypes for about 55% of the 666 donors, treating that subset as a discovery cohort. The aim of the study was to test whether cataloging public T cell receptors could identify signatures of past pathogen exposure. Every repertoire in the discovery cohort had been generated on one and the same sequencing platform. Several DR-DQ haplotypes were treated as single units for association and clustering because of strong linkage in the cohort. The number of donors typed differed by locus, with 629-630 for A, B, C, DRB1 and DQB1, approximately 500 for DQA1, 600 to 610 for DPA1, and 400 to 490 for DPB1. The study profiled the T cell repertoires of hundreds of subjects by immunosequencing and related them to cytomegalovirus serostatus. Among around 400 genotyped donors of the cohort, an average of around 240,000 unique TCR beta nucleotide sequences was sequenced per donor, of which 15% to 20% were non-productive. Of the roughly 400 genotyped donors, 75% to 85% were placed in the genetic ancestry cluster associated with self-reported Caucasian donors. What the study reported, not specific to this receptor: A later analysis reported that several top co-occurrence clusters appeared linked to parvovirus B19, influenza, CMV and Epstein-Barr virus. A later genetic analysis reported fewer N-insertions in productive TCRs among donors in an Asian-associated ancestry cluster than the roughly 620-donor mean. Because counts were too low, approximately 18 rarely observed V segments, including chromosome 9 orphons, were excluded from the earlier analysis of 587 of the donors. An association between a missense DCLRE1C variant and V-gene and J-gene trimming of TCR beta chains was found in a later genetic analysis and replicated in an independent cohort. A later analysis found that HLA-associated TCR beta chains were more clonally expanded and had lower generation probabilities than equally common non-associated chains. In this cohort, only TCR beta chains were sequenced, and detectable features were limited by the absence of alpha or paired-chain data. When HLA alleles, especially DR and DQ, strongly co-occurred, TCR associations were difficult to assign to individual alleles. The only immune exposure information available for the cohort was CMV serostatus. According to a later analysis, most CMV-associated TCR beta chains appeared to be HLA-restricted, and the HLA associations seemed to be driven largely by CMV exposure. Because HLA typing was unavailable for some donors at each locus, only the typed subset was used in association tests. Linkage disequilibrium might explain the correlated functional status among segregating V segments, but an unknown experimental factor could not be excluded. In both the original and validation cohorts, the classifier was reported to diagnose cytomegalovirus status with high specificity and sensitivity. In the study, about 150 TCR beta chains were listed as associated with cytomegalovirus. At a false discovery rate of 0.05, a later analysis linked 16,000 or so TCR beta sequences to specific HLA alleles. In vitro tests confirmed that a few of the cytomegalovirus-associated TCR beta chains recognize cytomegalovirus antigens. A further reported finding was that TCR beta sequences accurately predicted the HLA-A and HLA-B alleles for most subjects in the first cohort. The authors suggested that the approach could potentially be extended to other disease states and immunological phenotypes. Across donors, most TCR sequences were observed very rarely, whereas some public TCRs were present in many individuals. Broadly in line with IMGT annotations, most TCR beta V segments showed up in productive rearrangements about 87% or about 30% of the time in an earlier analysis of some 590 of the donors. A cluster of highly shared sequence variants was judged likely to be a technical artifact of the sequencing pipeline. Because the 87-base-pair reads could not distinguish some IMGT-functional V segments, including TRBV6-2 and TRBV6-3, those segments were excluded. In a later analysis, TCR association rates were found to vary across HLA loci, with the most associated TCRs seen for DRB1 alleles and the fewest for HLA-C alleles. Sequencing depth was assumed to be roughly uniform across donors in the presence/absence analyses, though that assumption may not hold.

In total, around 600 healthy bone marrow donors made up the cohort. At the time of sampling, all cohort members were nominally healthy, though unrecorded immune exposures were likely present. The donor was CMV seropositive and was included in the group of 300 or so seropositive cohort members. A peripheral blood sample was provided by each donor, and peripheral blood mononuclear cells were used for TCR beta sequencing. The Qiagen DNeasy Blood Extraction Kit was used to extract genomic DNA from the blood cell samples. The CDR3 contains 13 residues, cysteine and phenylalanine counted. Of all the DNA, just the CDR3 is kept, 39 bases in frame from base 1. V and J are truncated by 5 bases and 6 bases respectively, leaving an intervening sequence of 13 bases. Per the germline V gene, MGHRA is the CDR1 and YSYEKL is the CDR2. This clone occurred a few times. Its antigen is currently not known. Nothing much larger sits one base from this clone, and base qualities are not available.

Library generation was performed with the immunoSEQ multiplex PCR assay. For the multiplex PCR, a mixture combining 60 forward primers for TCR Vbeta segments and 13 reverse primers for TCR Jbeta segments was used. A multiplex PCR assay on genomic DNA amplified the CDR3 region of rearranged TCR beta genes. The Illumina HiSeq System was used to sequence the amplified TCR beta libraries as 87-base-pair reads. As for how the authors treated the data: A later analysis tallied around 80 million unique TCR beta chains across the 550 to 850 repertoires, and approximately 11 million of those chains were shared by two or more donors. Raw reads were error-corrected and collapsed into unique sequences by a nearest-neighbor algorithm in which closely related sequences were merged to remove PCR and sequencing errors. To assign V, D and J gene segments, CDR3 sequences were aligned to IMGT reference sequences. For a sequence to be retained, a match of at least six nucleotides to both a V gene segment and a J gene segment was required. A rearrangement counted as productive if the CDR3 had no stop codons and remained in frame with V and J, and every other rearrangement counted as non-productive. Following IMGT convention, CDR3 was defined as the stretch from the second conserved V-encoded cysteine to the conserved J-encoded phenylalanine. Sequences without an unambiguous match to a single V gene segment were excluded from the earlier analysis of about 600 of the donors. In an earlier analysis of a few hundred of the donors, V segments were called functional above 56.7% productive rearrangements and were called segregating when the between-donor standard deviation exceeded 5%. A statistical classification framework was developed to diagnose cytomegalovirus status using the catalog of TCR beta chain sequences. V and J gene assignment, in a later analysis, came from comparing TCR nucleotide sequences with IMGT/GENE-DB human TR gene sequences. In a later analysis, CDR3 sequences and most-parsimonious VDJ recombination scenarios were assigned using the TCRdist pipeline. In a later analysis, every TCR beta chain was defined by the combination of its CDR3 amino acid sequence and its V-gene family, and reads without a unique V-gene family were dropped. To address suspected cross-contamination and a sequencing artifact, a later analysis removed roughly 580 highly shared, low-generation-probability nucleotide sequences. A later analysis calculated a clonal expansion index for each public chain from normalized within-repertoire ranks of inferred template counts. In a later analysis, generation probabilities were computed using a VDJ recombination model fitted to out-of-frame rearrangements, and the results were checked against IGoR. In a later analysis, TCR-TCR, TCR-HLA and TCR-CMV co-occurrence was scored with hypergeometric tests, and a repertoire-size bias correction was applied to TCR pairs. False discovery rates were estimated in a later analysis by permuting HLA or CMV assignments 20 times. In a later analysis, co-occurring TCRs were grouped using DBSCAN, with TCRdist sequence similarity added in when clustering inside HLA-allele-positive subsets. Repertoires with fewer than 30,000 or more than 120,000 public chains, plus five repertoires with anomalous nucleotide sharing, were excluded from co-occurrence clustering. The immuneACCESS repertoire file appears here via TCRdb, limited to in-frame rearrangements. These files lack a portion of the clones; in checked studies, under half of the deficit traces to unresolved V genes, and the cause of the others is not known. V, J and clone size were drawn from that table, and D and trimming were deduced from the DNA. Within this sample are 150,000 to 200,000 clones, with approximately 84% of them counted one time only. The ten largest clonotypes hold 5% to 6% of the sample.

The sequencing sample was made of PBMCs. The clonotype comes from a woman aged 25 to 39 in good health and CMV-seropositive. The chain uses TRBV4-1 and TRBJ1-1; a tentative D match to TRBD1 spans 6 bases. The DNA reads TGCGCCAGCAGCGGGGGGGGCGACGCTGAAGCTTTCTTT. It is translated as CASSGGGDAEAFF.